This T cell receptor (beta chain) emerged from a study of shared clonotypes between healthy human individuals. In the study overall: Three CD4 naive, three CD4 memory, two CD8 naive and one CD8 memory plate were used per donor.

Profiled with immunoSEQ multiplex PCR; TCRdb holds only in-frame clones, not every one. The sample lists some 2.3 million clones, 80% to 95% occurring once. A remark on this clone: The antigen remains unidentified.

The CDR3 is 13 residues long. Unmatched junction bases numbered 4, after V lost 5 bases and J lost 4 bases. From germline, CDR1 is SEHNR and CDR2 FQNEAQ (reference sequence). Whole-study results and caveats: Compared with memory subsets, naive subsets generally had larger estimated richness. Rarefaction analysis demonstrated incomplete sorted-subset sequencing notwithstanding large depth.

This receptor was identified in a young man in good health. Some clones in this sample may be carry-over from other donors' samples. The chain recombines TRBV7-9 with TRBJ1-1; 7 nucleotides agree with TRBD1. The sequenced sample was naive CD4+ T cells from PBMCs. Subset reported: CD45RA+ positively selected. The CDR3 nucleotides are TGTGCCAGCAGCCGGGGGACAGTCACTGAAGCTTTCTTT. The encoded protein is CASSRGTVTEAFF.